A selection of T cell receptor beta chains follows, all from one sample in a study of cytomegalovirus exposure and HLA in healthy donors. Sequencing used immunoSEQ multiplex PCR; TCRdb keeps in-frame clones, though not all of them. The sample holds approximately 220,000 clones, approximately 81% seen once. Input material: PBMCs. These receptors all come from a man in his thirties or forties in good health and CMV-seronegative. Both conserved end residues are part of each CDR3. D genes are given only for firm matches. The listing skips clone size in some rows; elsewhere it reads once, few, many or a size class.

cdr3_nt: TGTGCCAGCAGCTTGCGAGCGGGACAGGGGGCCAAAAACATTCAGTACTTC
cdr3_aa: CASSLRAGQGAKNIQYF
clone_size: -
d_call: TRBD1
j_call: TRBJ2-4
v_call: TRBV7-9

cdr3_nt: TGTGCCAGCTCACCACGAGGGACAGGGAATTCACCCCTCCACTTT
cdr3_aa: CASSPRGTGNSPLHF
clone_size: -
d_call: TRBD1
j_call: TRBJ1-6
v_call: TRBV18

cdr3_nt: TGTGCCAGCAGCGGGGGGGATCGTATCACAGATACGCAGTATTTT
cdr3_aa: CASSGGDRITDTQYF
clone_size: once
d_call: TRBD2
j_call: TRBJ2-3
v_call: TRBV7-3

cdr3_nt: TGTGCCATCAATTCAGGGGGTCACATTCAGTACTTC
cdr3_aa: CAINSGGHIQYF
clone_size: -
d_call: TRBD1
j_call: TRBJ2-4
v_call: TRBV10-3

cdr3_nt: TGTGCCAGCAGTTCCGGTCGACAGAGGAATCAGCCCCAGCATTTT
cdr3_aa: CASSSGRQRNQPQHF
clone_size: -
d_call: -
j_call: TRBJ1-5
v_call: TRBV28

cdr3_nt: TGTGCCAGTAGTTCCGGACGGCCCTCTGGGGCCAGCGTCCTGACTTTC
cdr3_aa: CASSSGRPSGASVLTF
clone_size: -
d_call: -
j_call: TRBJ2-6
v_call: TRBV19

cdr3_nt: TGTGCCAGCAGTTTTCTGGGGGGGCGACGCTATGGCTACACCTTC
cdr3_aa: CASSFLGGRRYGYTF
clone_size: -
d_call: -
j_call: TRBJ1-2
v_call: TRBV28

cdr3_nt: TGTGCCAGCAGATCTGCTAGCGGGGGGGCTCATAGCTCCTACGAGCAGTACTTC
cdr3_aa: CASRSASGGAHSSYEQYF
clone_size: few
d_call: -
j_call: TRBJ2-7
v_call: TRBV21-1

cdr3_nt: TGCGCCAGCAGCTTGGCAGGAATCACAGATACGCAGTATTTT
cdr3_aa: CASSLAGITDTQYF
clone_size: -
d_call: -
j_call: TRBJ2-3
v_call: TRBV5-1

cdr3_nt: TGTGCCAGCAGACTAGACAGGGTAATAGGAACTGGCTACACCTTC
cdr3_aa: CASRLDRVIGTGYTF
clone_size: -
d_call: TRBD1
j_call: TRBJ1-2
v_call: TRBV6-5

cdr3_nt: TGTGCCAGCAGTGAAGGTGACACCGATCTCCACGAGCAGTACTTC
cdr3_aa: CASSEGDTDLHEQYF
clone_size: -
d_call: -
j_call: TRBJ2-7
v_call: TRBV6-1

cdr3_nt: TGTGCCAGCAGCGCCTACAGGACCGGCACAGATACGCAGTATTTT
cdr3_aa: CASSAYRTGTDTQYF
clone_size: -
d_call: -
j_call: TRBJ2-3
v_call: TRBV11-2

cdr3_nt: TGTGCCAGCAGCTTAGTCCCAGGGGGAGCTAACTATGGCTACACCTTC
cdr3_aa: CASSLVPGGANYGYTF
clone_size: -
d_call: TRBD1
j_call: TRBJ1-2
v_call: TRBV7-2

cdr3_nt: TGTGCCAGCAGTTTCCGGGACATCATATCCTACAATGAGCAGTTCTTC
cdr3_aa: CASSFRDIISYNEQFF
clone_size: -
d_call: -
j_call: TRBJ2-1
v_call: TRBV6-5

cdr3_nt: TGTGCCATCAGTGGCAGGGCAGGGGATTTGAACACTGAAGCTTTCTTT
cdr3_aa: CAISGRAGDLNTEAFF
clone_size: -
d_call: -
j_call: TRBJ1-1
v_call: TRBV10-3

cdr3_nt: TGTGCCAGCAGTGAACAGTTGGGAGGTCCTGAGCAGTTCTTC
cdr3_aa: CASSEQLGGPEQFF
clone_size: once
d_call: -
j_call: TRBJ2-1
v_call: TRBV6-1

cdr3_nt: TGTTCCAGCAGCTTAGAAGGAGGATCCTACGAGCAGTACTTC
cdr3_aa: CSSSLEGGSYEQYF
clone_size: -
d_call: -
j_call: TRBJ2-7
v_call: TRBV7-9

cdr3_nt: TGTGCCAGTAGTGCGGGGGGGCAATCAAATACGCAGTATTTT
cdr3_aa: CASSAGGQSNTQYF
clone_size: -
d_call: TRBD2
j_call: TRBJ2-3
v_call: TRBV19

cdr3_nt: TGTGCCAGCAGCCCACACTCGCCGGGGGGTTGGAATCAGCCCCAGCATTTT
cdr3_aa: CASSPHSPGGWNQPQHF
clone_size: -
d_call: -
j_call: TRBJ1-5
v_call: TRBV7-3

cdr3_nt: TGTGCCAGCAGCTCCCCGGACAGGGGAATTTATGGCTACACCTTC
cdr3_aa: CASSSPDRGIYGYTF
clone_size: -
d_call: TRBD1
j_call: TRBJ1-2
v_call: TRBV9

cdr3_nt: TGTGCCATCAGTGACGTTGGTGGGGGGAGCTATGGCTACACCTTC
cdr3_aa: CAISDVGGGSYGYTF
clone_size: -
d_call: -
j_call: TRBJ1-2
v_call: TRBV10-3

cdr3_nt: TGCGCCAGCAGCGGGGGGACTAGCGGGGTGGATGAGCAGTTCTTC
cdr3_aa: CASSGGTSGVDEQFF
clone_size: -
d_call: TRBD2
j_call: TRBJ2-1
v_call: TRBV5-1

cdr3_nt: TGCAGCGTGTCTTTATACGGTGAAGCTTTCTTT
cdr3_aa: CSVSLYGEAFF
clone_size: -
d_call: -
j_call: TRBJ1-1
v_call: TRBV29-1

cdr3_nt: TGTGCCAGCAGCTACGGACAGGGACGCGGGGAGCTGTTTTTT
cdr3_aa: CASSYGQGRGELFF
clone_size: -
d_call: TRBD1
j_call: TRBJ2-2
v_call: TRBV7-8

cdr3_nt: TGTGCCAGCAGTTACCGGGGGGCCGACTATGGCTACACCTTC
cdr3_aa: CASSYRGADYGYTF
clone_size: few
d_call: -
j_call: TRBJ1-2
v_call: TRBV6-5

cdr3_nt: TGTGCCAGCGGGCTAGCGGGGGGGCCACACGAGCAGTACTTC
cdr3_aa: CASGLAGGPHEQYF
clone_size: -
d_call: TRBD2
j_call: TRBJ2-7
v_call: TRBV7-2

cdr3_nt: TGTGCCAGCAGCTCCGGGGGACGCACAGATACGCAGTATTTT
cdr3_aa: CASSSGGRTDTQYF
clone_size: -
d_call: -
j_call: TRBJ2-3
v_call: TRBV7-8

cdr3_nt: TGTGCCAGCAGTAGCCCGGGACAGACTTATAATTCACCCCTCCACTTT
cdr3_aa: CASSSPGQTYNSPLHF
clone_size: -
d_call: TRBD1
j_call: TRBJ1-6
v_call: TRBV2

cdr3_nt: TGTGCCAGCAGCGTAGATGGCAGGGGGGATCAGCCCCAGCATTTT
cdr3_aa: CASSVDGRGDQPQHF
clone_size: -
d_call: TRBD1
j_call: TRBJ1-5
v_call: TRBV9

cdr3_nt: TGTGCCAGCTCGCCGCTTCCAGGGGTAAAGGGCTACACCTTC
cdr3_aa: CASSPLPGVKGYTF
clone_size: -
d_call: -
j_call: TRBJ1-2
v_call: TRBV18

cdr3_nt: TGTGCCATCGGAGGCGGGGGACATCAGCCCCAGCATTTT
cdr3_aa: CAIGGGGHQPQHF
clone_size: -
d_call: -
j_call: TRBJ1-5
v_call: TRBV10-3

cdr3_nt: TGTGCCAGCAAGACAGCTCTGAACACTGAAGCTTTCTTT
cdr3_aa: CASKTALNTEAFF
clone_size: -
d_call: -
j_call: TRBJ1-1
v_call: TRBV6-1

cdr3_nt: TGCGCCAGCAGCCAAGACAGGGGGCGGCAAGAGACCCAGTACTTC
cdr3_aa: CASSQDRGRQETQYF
clone_size: -
d_call: TRBD1
j_call: TRBJ2-5
v_call: TRBV4-3

cdr3_nt: TGCGCCAGCAGCCAAGACGCTATAAGTGAGCAGTTCTTC
cdr3_aa: CASSQDAISEQFF
clone_size: -
d_call: -
j_call: TRBJ2-1
v_call: TRBV4-3

cdr3_nt: TGTGCCAGCAGACCCGCAGGGGGCGCCTCGGTCCCCCTCCACTTT
cdr3_aa: CASRPAGGASVPLHF
clone_size: -
d_call: TRBD1
j_call: TRBJ1-6
v_call: TRBV6-5

cdr3_nt: TGTGCCAGCAGTTCTTTAACCCTCCCAGGTGAGCAGTACTTC
cdr3_aa: CASSSLTLPGEQYF
clone_size: few
d_call: -
j_call: TRBJ2-7
v_call: TRBV27

cdr3_nt: TGTGCCAGAAAACCTGGGGGACAGGCCGAATCGAACACCGGGGAGCTGTTTTTT
cdr3_aa: CARKPGGQAESNTGELFF
clone_size: -
d_call: TRBD1
j_call: TRBJ2-2
v_call: TRBV9

cdr3_nt: TGTGCCAGCAGCTTGGTTTGGGGACAGGCGAAAGAGACCCAGTACTTC
cdr3_aa: CASSLVWGQAKETQYF
clone_size: -
d_call: TRBD1
j_call: TRBJ2-5
v_call: TRBV5-6

cdr3_nt: TGTGCCAGCAGTTTTTCCCAGGCAGAAGCTTTCTTT
cdr3_aa: CASSFSQAEAFF
clone_size: -
d_call: -
j_call: TRBJ1-1
v_call: TRBV28

cdr3_nt: TGTGCCAGCACCCTAACAGATACGCAGTATTTT
cdr3_aa: CASTLTDTQYF
clone_size: -
d_call: -
j_call: TRBJ2-3
v_call: TRBV7-2